Sequencing of this T cell receptor beta chain was carried out in a study of CD8 T cells in ankylosing spondylitis. Via MiXCR, TCRdb re-called the 5' RACE reads, giving one row per CDR3 protein. The sample lists 670,000 or so distinct CDR3 sequences; roughly 20% were seen once. Points from the study as a whole: Ankylosing spondylitis blood appeared to be characterized by a TCR beta motif of 7 to 9 highly homologous variants. Within matched ankylosing spondylitis synovial fluid, disease-linked clones were reportedly significantly enriched. In peripheral blood, disease-linked CD8+ clones occurred at relatively low frequencies. Certain motif variants had earlier appeared in reactive arthritis synovial fluid and blood.

This clonotype has more than one count but fewer than ten. Its specificity is not known. This TCR derives from a male donor with ankylosing spondylitis. Sequences were obtained from blood, either unsorted or a sorted T cell fraction (not recorded which).

CDR3 loop: CRAEGAANYGYTF. The CDR3 bases are TGCAGGGCGGAGGGGGCTGCTAACTATGGCTACACCTTC. This chain connects TRBV20-1 to TRBJ1-2; 7 nucleotides agree with TRBD1. The V gene's germline CDR1 is DFQATT and CDR2 SNEGSKA (reference sequence). This CDR3 has 13 amino acids.